This TCR beta chain originates from a study of OX40 agonist ivuxolimab in advanced cancers. Overall study context: Intravenous ivuxolimab was administered to patients every 2 weeks at 0.01 to 10 mg/kg. Patients were around 83% male with ages roughly 20 to 85, mean approximately 55. Study conclusions and caveats: With doses of 0.1 to 3.0 mg/kg, CD4+ and CD8+ blood T cells had undergone clonal expansion by week 6.

Trimming took 0 bases from V and 4 from J; bases not matched to a gene: 7. The CDR3 covers 16 residues. Germline assignment: CDR1 SGHRS and CDR2 YFSETQ. A word on this clone: Antigen unknown.

The assay was immunoSEQ multiplex PCR, and TCRdb's table has in-frame clones only and misses some. The sample consists of tens of thousands of clones, approximately 80% of them appearing once. This chain uses TRBV5-1 with TRBJ2-1, with 7 nucleotides matching TRBD2. Material: CD4+ or CD8+ T cells sorted from blood, obtained in a trial of the OX40 agonist ivuxolimab. The source is an adult with an advanced solid tumor such as melanoma, head and neck, liver or kidney cancer. The CDR3 nucleotides read TGCGCCAGCAGCTTGGAAGGGTCTAGCGGTTACAATGAGCAGTTCTTC. Amino acids: CASSLEGSSGYNEQFF.